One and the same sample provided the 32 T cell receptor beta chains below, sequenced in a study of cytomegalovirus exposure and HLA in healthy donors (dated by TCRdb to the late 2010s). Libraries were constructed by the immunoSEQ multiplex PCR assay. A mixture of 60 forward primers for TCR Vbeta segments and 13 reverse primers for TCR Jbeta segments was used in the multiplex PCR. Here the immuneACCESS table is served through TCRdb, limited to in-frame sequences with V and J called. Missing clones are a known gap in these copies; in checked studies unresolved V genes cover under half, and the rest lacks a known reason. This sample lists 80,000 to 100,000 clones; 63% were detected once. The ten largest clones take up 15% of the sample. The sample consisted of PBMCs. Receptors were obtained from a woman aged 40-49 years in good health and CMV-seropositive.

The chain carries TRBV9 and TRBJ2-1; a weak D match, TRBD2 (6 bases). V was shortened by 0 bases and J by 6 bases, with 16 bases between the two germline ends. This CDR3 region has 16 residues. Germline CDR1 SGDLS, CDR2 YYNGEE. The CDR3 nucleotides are TGTGCCAGCAGCGTAGGGTCGACTAGGTATTCCAATGAGCAGTTCTTC. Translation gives CASSVGSTRYSNEQFF. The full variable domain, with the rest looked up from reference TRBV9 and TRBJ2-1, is DSGVTQTPKHLITATGQRVTLRCSPRSGDLSVYWYQQSLDQGLQFLIQYYNGEERAKGNILERFSAQQFPDLHSELNLSSLELGDSALYFCASSVGSTRYSNEQFFGPGTRLTVL.

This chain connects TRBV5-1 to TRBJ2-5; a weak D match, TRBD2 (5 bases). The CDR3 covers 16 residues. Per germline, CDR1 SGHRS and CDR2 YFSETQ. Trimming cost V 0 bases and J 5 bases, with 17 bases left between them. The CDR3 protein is CASSLDPTQRWETQYF. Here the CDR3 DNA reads TGCGCCAGCAGCTTGGACCCGACACAGCGGTGGGAGACCCAGTACTTC.

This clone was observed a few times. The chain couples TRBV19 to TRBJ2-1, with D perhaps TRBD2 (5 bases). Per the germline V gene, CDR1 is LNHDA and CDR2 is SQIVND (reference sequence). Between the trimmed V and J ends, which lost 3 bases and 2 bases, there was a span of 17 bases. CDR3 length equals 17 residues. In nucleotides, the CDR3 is TGTGCCAGTAGTATCCTCGTTAGCGCGACGCCCTACAATGAGCAGTTCTTC. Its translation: CASSILVSATPYNEQFF.

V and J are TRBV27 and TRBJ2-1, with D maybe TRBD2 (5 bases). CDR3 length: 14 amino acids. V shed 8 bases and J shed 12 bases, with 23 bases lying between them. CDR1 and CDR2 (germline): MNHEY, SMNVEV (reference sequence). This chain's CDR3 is CASHPAGPRLGQFF. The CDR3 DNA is TGTGCCAGCCACCCCGCGGGTCCACGGCTTGGGCAGTTCTTC.

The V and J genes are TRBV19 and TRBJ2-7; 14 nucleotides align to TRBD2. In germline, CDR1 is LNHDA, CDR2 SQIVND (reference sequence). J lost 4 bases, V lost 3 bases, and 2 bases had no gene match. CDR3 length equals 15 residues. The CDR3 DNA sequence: TGTGCCAGTAGTATCGGACTAGCGGGAGGTTACGAGCAGTACTTC. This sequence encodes CASSIGLAGGYEQYF.

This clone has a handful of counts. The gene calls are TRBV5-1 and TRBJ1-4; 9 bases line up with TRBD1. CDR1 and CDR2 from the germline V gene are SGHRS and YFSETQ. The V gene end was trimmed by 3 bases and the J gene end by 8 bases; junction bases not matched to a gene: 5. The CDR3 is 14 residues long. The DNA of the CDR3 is TGCGCCAGCAGCTCGGGACAGGGCCTCGAAAAACTGTTTTTT. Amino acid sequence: CASSSGQGLEKLFF.

CDR3 DNA sequence: TGTGCCAGCTCGGACTCTAGCGGCTACAATGAGCAGTTCTTC. Translation: CASSDSSGYNEQFF. The chain recombines TRBV18 with TRBJ2-1; TRBD2 agrees at 7 bases. Germline V gene sequence: CDR1 KGHSH, CDR2 LQKENI. V trimming: 6 bases; J trimming: 3 bases; junction bases outside the gene matches: 5. The CDR3 sequence is 14 residues long.

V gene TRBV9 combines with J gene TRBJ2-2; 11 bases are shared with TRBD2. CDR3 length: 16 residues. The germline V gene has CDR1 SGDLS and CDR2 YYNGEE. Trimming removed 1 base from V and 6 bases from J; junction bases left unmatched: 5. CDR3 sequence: CASSVRVAGGAGELFF. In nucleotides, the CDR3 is TGTGCCAGCAGCGTAAGGGTAGCGGGAGGGGCCGGGGAGCTGTTTTTT. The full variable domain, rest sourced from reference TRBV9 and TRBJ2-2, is DSGVTQTPKHLITATGQRVTLRCSPRSGDLSVYWYQQSLDQGLQFLIQYYNGEERAKGNILERFSAQQFPDLHSELNLSSLELGDSALYFCASSVRVAGGAGELFFGEGSRLTVL.

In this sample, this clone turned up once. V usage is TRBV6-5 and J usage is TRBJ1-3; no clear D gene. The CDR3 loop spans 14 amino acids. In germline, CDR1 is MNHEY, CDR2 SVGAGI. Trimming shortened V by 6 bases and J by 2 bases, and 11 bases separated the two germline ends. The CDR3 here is CASRRSLTGNTIYF. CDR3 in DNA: TGTGCCAGCAGGCGTAGTTTAACTGGAAACACCATATATTTT.

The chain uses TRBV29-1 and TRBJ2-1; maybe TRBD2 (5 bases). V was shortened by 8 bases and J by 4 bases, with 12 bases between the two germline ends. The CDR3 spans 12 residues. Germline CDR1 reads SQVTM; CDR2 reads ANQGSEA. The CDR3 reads CSSEGAYNEQFF. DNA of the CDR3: TGCAGCTCTGAGGGCGCTTACAATGAGCAGTTCTTC.

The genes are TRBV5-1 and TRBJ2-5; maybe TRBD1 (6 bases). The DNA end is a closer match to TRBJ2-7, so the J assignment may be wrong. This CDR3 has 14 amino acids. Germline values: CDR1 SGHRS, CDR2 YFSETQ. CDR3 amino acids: CASSLQGSIYEQYF. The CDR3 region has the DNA TGCGCCAGCAGCTTACAGGGTAGCATCTACGAGCAGTACTTC.

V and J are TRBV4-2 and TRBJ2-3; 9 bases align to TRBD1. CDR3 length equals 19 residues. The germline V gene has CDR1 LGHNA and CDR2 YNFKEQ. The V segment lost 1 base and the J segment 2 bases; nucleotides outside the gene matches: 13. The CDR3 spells CASSQALPPGQGTTDTQYF. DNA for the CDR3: TGTGCCAGCAGCCAAGCCCTCCCCCCGGGACAGGGAACCACAGATACGCAGTATTTT.

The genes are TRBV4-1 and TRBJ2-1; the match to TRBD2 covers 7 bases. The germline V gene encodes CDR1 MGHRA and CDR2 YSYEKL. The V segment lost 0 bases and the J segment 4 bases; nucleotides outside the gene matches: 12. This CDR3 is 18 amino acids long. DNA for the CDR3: TGCGCCAGCAGCCAAGACATCCTGCGCGGGAGAGCGTACAATGAGCAGTTCTTC. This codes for CASSQDILRGRAYNEQFF.

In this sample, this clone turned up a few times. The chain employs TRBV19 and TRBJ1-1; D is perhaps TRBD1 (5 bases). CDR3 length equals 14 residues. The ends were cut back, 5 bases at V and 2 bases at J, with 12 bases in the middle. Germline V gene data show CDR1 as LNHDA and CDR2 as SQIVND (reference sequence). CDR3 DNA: TGTGCCAGTAGTTGGGGACTCTCCAACACTGAAGCTTTCTTT. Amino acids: CASSWGLSNTEAFF.

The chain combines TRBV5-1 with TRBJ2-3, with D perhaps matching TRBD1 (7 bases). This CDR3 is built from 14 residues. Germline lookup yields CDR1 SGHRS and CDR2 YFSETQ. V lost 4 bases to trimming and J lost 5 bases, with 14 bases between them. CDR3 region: CASSGQGGKDTQYF. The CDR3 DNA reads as TGCGCCAGCAGCGGTCAGGGGGGTAAAGATACGCAGTATTTT.

CDR3 DNA sequence: TGTGCCAGCAGTTCCGGAGGTGGAGATACGCAGTATTTT. It codes for CASSSGGGDTQYF. The chain has TRBV6-6 and TRBJ2-3, with D perhaps TRBD2 (5 bases). The V end was cut by 4 bases, the J end by 5 bases, with 10 bases between. CDR3 length equals 13 residues. CDR1 is MNHNY and CDR2 is SVGAGI in the germline V gene (reference sequence).

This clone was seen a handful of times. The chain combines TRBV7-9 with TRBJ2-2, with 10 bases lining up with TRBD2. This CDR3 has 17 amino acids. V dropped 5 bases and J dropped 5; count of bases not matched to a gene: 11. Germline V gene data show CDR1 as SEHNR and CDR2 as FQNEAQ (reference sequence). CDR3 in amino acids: CASSQGLAASETGELFF. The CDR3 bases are TGTGCCAGCAGCCAAGGACTAGCGGCGAGTGAAACCGGGGAGCTGTTTTTT.

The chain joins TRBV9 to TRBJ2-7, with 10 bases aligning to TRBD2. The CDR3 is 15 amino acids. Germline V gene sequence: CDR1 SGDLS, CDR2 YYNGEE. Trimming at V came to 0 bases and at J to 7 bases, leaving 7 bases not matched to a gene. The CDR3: CASSVAGVAGGEQYF. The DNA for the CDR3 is TGTGCCAGCAGCGTAGCCGGAGTAGCGGGAGGAGAGCAGTACTTC.

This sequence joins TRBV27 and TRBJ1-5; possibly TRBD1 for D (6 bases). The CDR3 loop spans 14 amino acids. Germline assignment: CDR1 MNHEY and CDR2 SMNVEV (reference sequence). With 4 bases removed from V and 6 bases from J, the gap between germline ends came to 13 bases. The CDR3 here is CASSSRQDGQPQHF. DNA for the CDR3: TGTGCCAGCAGTTCCCGACAGGATGGTCAGCCCCAGCATTTT.

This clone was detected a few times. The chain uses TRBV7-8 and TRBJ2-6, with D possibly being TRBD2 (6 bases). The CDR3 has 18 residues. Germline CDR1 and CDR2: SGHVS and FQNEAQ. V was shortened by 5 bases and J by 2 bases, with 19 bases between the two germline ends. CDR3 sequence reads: CASSRGTSSRTGANVLTF. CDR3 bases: TGTGCCAGCAGCCGAGGGACTTCTAGTAGGACTGGGGCCAACGTCCTGACTTTC. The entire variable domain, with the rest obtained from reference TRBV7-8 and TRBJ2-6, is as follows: GAGVSQSPRYKVAKRGQDVALRCDPISGHVSLFWYQQALGQGPEFLTYFQNEAQLDKSGLPSDRFFAERPEGSVSTLKIQRTQQEDSAVYLCASSRGTSSRTGANVLTFGAGSRLTVL.

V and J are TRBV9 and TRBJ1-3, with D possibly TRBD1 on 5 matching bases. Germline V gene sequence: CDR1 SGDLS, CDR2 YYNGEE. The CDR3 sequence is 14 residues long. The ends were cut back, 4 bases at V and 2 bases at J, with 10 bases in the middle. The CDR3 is CASSSGGAGNTIYF. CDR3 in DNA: TGTGCCAGCAGCTCGGGGGGTGCTGGAAACACCATATATTTT. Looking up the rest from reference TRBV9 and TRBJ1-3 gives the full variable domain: DSGVTQTPKHLITATGQRVTLRCSPRSGDLSVYWYQQSLDQGLQFLIQYYNGEERAKGNILERFSAQQFPDLHSELNLSSLELGDSALYFCASSSGGAGNTIYFGEGSWLTVV.

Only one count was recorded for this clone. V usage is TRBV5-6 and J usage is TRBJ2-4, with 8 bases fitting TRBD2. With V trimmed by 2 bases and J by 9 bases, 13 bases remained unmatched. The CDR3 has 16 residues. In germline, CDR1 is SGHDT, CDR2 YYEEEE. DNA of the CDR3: TGTGCCAGCAGCTTAGGACCCACGGGGGGGGTGCCCATTCAGTACTTC. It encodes CASSLGPTGGVPIQYF.

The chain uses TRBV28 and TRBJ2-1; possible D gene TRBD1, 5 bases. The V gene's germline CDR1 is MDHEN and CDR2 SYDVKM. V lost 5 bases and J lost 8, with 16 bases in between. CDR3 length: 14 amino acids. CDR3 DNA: TGTGCCAGCAGTCCCCCCGTTGACAGCCATGAGCAGTTCTTC. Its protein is CASSPPVDSHEQFF.

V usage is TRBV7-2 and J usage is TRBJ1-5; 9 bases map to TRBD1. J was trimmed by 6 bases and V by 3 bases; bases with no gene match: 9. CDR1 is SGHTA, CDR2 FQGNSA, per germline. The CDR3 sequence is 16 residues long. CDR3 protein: CASSLDGDRERQPQHF. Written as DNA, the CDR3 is TGTGCCAGCAGCTTGGACGGGGACAGGGAGCGTCAGCCCCAGCATTTT.

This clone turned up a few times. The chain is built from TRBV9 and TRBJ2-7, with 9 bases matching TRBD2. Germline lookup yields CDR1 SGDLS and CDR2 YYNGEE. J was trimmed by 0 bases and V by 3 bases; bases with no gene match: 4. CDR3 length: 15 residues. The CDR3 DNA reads TGTGCCAGCAGCGCGACTAGCGGACCCTCCTACGAGCAGTACTTC. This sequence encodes CASSATSGPSYEQYF.

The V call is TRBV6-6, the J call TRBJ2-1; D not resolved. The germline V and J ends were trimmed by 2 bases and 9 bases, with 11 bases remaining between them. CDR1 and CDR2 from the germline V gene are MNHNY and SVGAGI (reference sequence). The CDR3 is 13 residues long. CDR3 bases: TGTGCCAGCAGTTACCTGAACCACGGTGAGCAGTTCTTC. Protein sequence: CASSYLNHGEQFF.

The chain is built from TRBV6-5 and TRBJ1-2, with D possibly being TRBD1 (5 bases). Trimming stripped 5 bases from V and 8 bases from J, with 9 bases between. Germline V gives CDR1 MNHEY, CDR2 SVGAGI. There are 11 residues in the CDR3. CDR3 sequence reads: CASSQGWGYTF. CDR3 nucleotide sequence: TGTGCCAGCAGTCAGGGATGGGGCTACACCTTC.

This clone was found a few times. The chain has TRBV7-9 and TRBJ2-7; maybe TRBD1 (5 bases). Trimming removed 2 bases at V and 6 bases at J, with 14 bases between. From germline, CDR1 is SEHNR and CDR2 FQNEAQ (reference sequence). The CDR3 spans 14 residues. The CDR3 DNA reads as TGTGCCAGCAGCTTAACAGCTAATCAGGGCGAGCAGTACTTC. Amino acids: CASSLTANQGEQYF.

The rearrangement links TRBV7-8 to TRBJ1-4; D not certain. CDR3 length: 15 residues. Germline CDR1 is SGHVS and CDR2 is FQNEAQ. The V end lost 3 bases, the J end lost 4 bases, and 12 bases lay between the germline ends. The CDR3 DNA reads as TGTGCCAGCAGCTTGGGCGAGGGATATAATGAAAAACTGTTTTTT. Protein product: CASSLGEGYNEKLFF.

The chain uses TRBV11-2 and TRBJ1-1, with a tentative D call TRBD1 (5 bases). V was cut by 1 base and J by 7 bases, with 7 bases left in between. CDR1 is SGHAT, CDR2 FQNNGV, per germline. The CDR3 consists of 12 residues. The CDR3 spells CASSLGGGEAFF. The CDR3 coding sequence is TGTGCCAGCAGCTTAGGGGGGGGTGAAGCTTTCTTT.

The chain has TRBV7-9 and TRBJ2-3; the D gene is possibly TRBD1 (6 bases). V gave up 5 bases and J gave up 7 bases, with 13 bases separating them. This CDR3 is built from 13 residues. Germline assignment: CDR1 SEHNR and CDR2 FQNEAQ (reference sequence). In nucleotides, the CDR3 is TGTGCCAGCAGCACGATCCAGGGGTATACGCAGTATTTT. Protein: CASSTIQGYTQYF.

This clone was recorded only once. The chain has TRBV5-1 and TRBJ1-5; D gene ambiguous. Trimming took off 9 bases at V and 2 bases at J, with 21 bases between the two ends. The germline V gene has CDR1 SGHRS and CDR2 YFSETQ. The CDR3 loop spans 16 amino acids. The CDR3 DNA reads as TGCGCCAACCGACCCCGGGTGTGTATAGGCAATCAGCCCCAGCATTTT. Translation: CANRPRVCIGNQPQHF.